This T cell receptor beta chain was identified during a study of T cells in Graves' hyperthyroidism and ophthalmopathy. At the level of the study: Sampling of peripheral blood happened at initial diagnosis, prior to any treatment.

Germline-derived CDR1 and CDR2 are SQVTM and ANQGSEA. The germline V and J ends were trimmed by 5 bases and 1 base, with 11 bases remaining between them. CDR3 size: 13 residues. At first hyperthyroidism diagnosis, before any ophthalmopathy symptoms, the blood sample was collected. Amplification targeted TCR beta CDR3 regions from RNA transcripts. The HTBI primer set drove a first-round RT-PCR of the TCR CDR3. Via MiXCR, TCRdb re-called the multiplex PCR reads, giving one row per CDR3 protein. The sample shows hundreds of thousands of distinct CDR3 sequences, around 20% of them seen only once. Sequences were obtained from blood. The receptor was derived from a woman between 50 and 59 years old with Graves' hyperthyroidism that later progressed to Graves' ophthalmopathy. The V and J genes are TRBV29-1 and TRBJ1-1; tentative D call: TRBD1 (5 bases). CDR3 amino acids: CSVLPQGNTEAFF. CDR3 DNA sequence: TGCAGCGTTCTTCCCCAGGGGAACACTGAAGCTTTCTTT.